The text below deals with one T cell receptor beta chain. The antigen remains undetermined. The sample comes from a study of vaccination and CD4 T cells after COVID-19. CDR3 length equals 15 residues. Trimming removed 5 bases at V and 1 base at J, with 15 bases between. Germline V lookup: CDR1 DFQATT, CDR2 SNEGSKA (reference sequence). Treatment indicated: roughly 11-day PBMC culture with coronavirus spike peptide pools or control peptides (ViraFEST assay). Researchers used the Oncomine TCR Beta short-read assay to sequence DNA from cultured CD4+ T cells. The source of extracted genomic DNA was cultured CD4+ T cells. TCRdb reanalysed the PCR reads using MiXCR and keeps one entry per CDR3 protein. This sample has over 10,000 distinct CDR3 sequences, with about two fifths found just once.

The chain joins TRBV20-1 to TRBJ1-3; D is undetermined. Sequencing used CD4+ T cells from blood, cultured in vitro, obtained after SARS-CoV-2 vaccination. This receptor was obtained from a human donor who had recovered from COVID-19. CDR3 amino acids: CSALSVEGSGNTIYF. The CDR3 DNA follows: TGCAGTGCTCTTAGTGTGGAAGGATCTGGAAACACCATATATTTT.